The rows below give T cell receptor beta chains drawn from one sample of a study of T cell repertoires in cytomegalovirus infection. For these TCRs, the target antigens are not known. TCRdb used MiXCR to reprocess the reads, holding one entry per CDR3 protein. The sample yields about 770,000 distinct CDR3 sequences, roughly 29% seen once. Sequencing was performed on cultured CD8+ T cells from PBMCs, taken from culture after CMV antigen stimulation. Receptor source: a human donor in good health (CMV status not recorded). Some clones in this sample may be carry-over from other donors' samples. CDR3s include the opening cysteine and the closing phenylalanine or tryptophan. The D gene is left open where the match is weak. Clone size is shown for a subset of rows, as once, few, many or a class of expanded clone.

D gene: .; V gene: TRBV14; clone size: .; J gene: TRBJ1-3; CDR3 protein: CASSHTGNTIYF; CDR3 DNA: TGTGCCAGCAGCCACACGGGAAACACCATATATTTT
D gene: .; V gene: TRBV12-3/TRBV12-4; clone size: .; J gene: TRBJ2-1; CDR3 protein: CASSQQGFYNEQFF; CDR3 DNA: TGTGCCAGCAGTCAACAGGGCTTCTACAATGAGCAGTTCTTC
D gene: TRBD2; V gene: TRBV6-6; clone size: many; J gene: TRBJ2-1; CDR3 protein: CASSYLAGGYNEQFF; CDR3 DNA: TGTGCCAGCAGTTACTTAGCGGGGGGCTACAATGAGCAGTTCTTC
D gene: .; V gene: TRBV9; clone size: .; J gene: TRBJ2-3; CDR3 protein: CASSVVGDTQYF; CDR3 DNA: TGTGCCAGCAGCGTAGTTGGAGATACGCAGTATTTT
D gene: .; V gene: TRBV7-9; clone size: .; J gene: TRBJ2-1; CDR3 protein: CASSLEPSSYNEQFF; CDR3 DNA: TGTGCCAGCAGCTTAGAGCCCAGCTCCTACAATGAGCAGTTCTTC
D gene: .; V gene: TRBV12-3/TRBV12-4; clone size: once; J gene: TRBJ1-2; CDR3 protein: CASSLASTRANYGYTF; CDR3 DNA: TGTGCCAGCAGTTTAGCCTCGACAAGGGCTAACTATGGCTACACCTTC
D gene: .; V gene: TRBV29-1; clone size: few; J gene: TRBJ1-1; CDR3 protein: CSVDAGTEAFF; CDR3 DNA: TGCAGCGTTGATGCTGGGACTGAAGCTTTCTTT
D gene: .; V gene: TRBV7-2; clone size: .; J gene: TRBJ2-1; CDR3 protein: CASSLVTGRNEQFF; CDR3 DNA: TGTGCCAGCAGCTTAGTAACAGGGCGCAATGAGCAGTTCTTC
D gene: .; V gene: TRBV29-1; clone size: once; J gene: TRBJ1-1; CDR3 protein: CSVLDTQNTEAFF; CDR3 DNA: TGCAGCGTGTTAGACACCCAGAACACTGAAGCTTTCTTT
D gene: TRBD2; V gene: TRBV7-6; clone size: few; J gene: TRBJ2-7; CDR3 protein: CASSSGGGYSYEQYF; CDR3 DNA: TGTGCCAGCAGCTCCGGGGGGGGATACTCCTACGAGCAGTACTTC
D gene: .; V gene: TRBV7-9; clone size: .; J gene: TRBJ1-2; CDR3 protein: CASSRKDGSNYGYTF; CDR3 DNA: TGTGCCAGCAGCCGAAAGGACGGGAGTAACTATGGCTACACCTTC
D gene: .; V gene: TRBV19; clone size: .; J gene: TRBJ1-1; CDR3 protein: CASSRPGRISEAFF; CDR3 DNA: TGTGCCAGTAGTAGACCCGGGCGTATATCGGAAGCTTTCTTT
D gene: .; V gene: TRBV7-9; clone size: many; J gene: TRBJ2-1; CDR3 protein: CASTLGSYNEQFF; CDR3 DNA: TGTGCCAGCACCTTGGGGTCCTACAATGAGCAGTTCTTC
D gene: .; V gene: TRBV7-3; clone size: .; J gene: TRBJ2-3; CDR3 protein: CASSPQEGMGLGIDTQYF; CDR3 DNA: TGTGCCAGCAGCCCCCAGGAGGGGATGGGTTTAGGCATAGATACGCAGTATTTT
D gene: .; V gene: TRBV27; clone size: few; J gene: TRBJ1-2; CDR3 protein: CASTDSPIYGYTF; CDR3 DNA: TGTGCCAGCACCGATTCCCCCATATATGGCTACACCTTC
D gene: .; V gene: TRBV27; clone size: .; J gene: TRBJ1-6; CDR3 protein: CASTSRPVASYNSPLHF; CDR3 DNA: TGTGCCAGCACCTCACGCCCGGTGGCCTCCTATAATTCACCCCTCCACTTT
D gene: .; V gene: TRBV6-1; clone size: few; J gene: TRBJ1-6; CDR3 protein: CASSDGGLGYNSPLHF; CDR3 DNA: TGTGCCAGCAGTGACGGGGGCTTGGGGTATAATTCACCCCTCCACTTT
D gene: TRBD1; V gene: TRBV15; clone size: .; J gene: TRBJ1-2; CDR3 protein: CATAPPGTGAEYGYTF; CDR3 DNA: TGTGCCACCGCCCCCCCCGGGACAGGGGCGGAGTATGGCTACACCTTC
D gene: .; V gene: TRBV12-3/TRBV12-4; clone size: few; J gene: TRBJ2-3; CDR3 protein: CATQPPGDTDTQYF; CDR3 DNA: TGTGCCACACAACCCCCAGGGGACACAGATACGCAGTATTTT
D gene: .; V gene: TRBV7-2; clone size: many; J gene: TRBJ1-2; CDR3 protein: CASSLGHSNYGYTF; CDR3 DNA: TGTGCCAGCAGCTTAGGTCACTCCAACTATGGCTACACCTTC
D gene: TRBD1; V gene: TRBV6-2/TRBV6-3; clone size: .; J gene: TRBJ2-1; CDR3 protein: CASSLTLTGPYNEQFF; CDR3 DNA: TGTGCCAGCAGTTTAACCCTGACAGGGCCCTACAATGAGCAGTTCTTC
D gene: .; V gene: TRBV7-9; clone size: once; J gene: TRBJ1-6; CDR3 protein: CASLGGGTLHF; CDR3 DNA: TGTGCCAGCTTAGGGGGGGGGACCCTCCACTTT
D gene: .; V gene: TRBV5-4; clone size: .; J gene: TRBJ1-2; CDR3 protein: CAWARNYGYTF; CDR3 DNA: TGTGCGTGGGCTCGAAACTATGGCTACACCTTC
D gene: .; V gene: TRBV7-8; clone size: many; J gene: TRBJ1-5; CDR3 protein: CASSPIPADQPQHF; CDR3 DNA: TGTGCCAGCAGCCCAATACCCGCCGATCAGCCCCAGCATTTT
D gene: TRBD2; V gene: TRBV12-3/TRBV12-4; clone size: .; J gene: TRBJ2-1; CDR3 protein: CACSSGSRGGNEQFF; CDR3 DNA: TGTGCCTGCAGTTCGGGTTCGCGGGGGGGCAATGAGCAGTTCTTC
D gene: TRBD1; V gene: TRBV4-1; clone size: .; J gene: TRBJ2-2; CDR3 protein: CASSQQRGPANGELFF; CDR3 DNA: TGCGCCAGCAGCCAACAAAGGGGGCCGGCGAACGGGGAGCTGTTTTTT
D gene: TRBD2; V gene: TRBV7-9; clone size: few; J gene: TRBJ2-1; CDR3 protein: CASSPPGTSGNEQFF; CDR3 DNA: TGTGCCAGCAGCCCCCCGGGGACTAGCGGGAATGAGCAGTTCTTC
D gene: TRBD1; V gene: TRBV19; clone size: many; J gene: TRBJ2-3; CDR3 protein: CASSPDREKDTQYF; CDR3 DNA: TGTGCCAGTAGCCCAGACAGGGAGAAGGATACGCAGTATTTT
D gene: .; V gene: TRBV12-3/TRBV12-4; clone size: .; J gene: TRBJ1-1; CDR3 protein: CASRKQGGDTEAFF; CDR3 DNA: TGTGCCAGCAGGAAACAGGGAGGCGACACTGAAGCTTTCTTT
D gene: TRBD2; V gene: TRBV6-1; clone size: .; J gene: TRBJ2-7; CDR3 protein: CASSQSGGLNEQYF; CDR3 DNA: TGTGCCAGCAGTCAAAGCGGGGGGTTGAACGAGCAGTACTTC
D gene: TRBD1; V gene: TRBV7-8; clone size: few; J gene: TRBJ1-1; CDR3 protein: CASSYRGENTEAFF; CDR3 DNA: TGTGCCAGCAGCTACAGGGGGGAGAACACTGAAGCTTTCTTT
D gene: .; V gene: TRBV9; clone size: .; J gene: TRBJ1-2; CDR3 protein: CASSVGGRVDNYGYTF; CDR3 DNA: TGTGCCAGCAGCGTAGGAGGGAGGGTCGACAACTATGGCTACACCTTC
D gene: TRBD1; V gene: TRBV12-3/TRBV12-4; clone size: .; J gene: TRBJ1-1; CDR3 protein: CASSGQGGNTEAFF; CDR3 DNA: TGTGCCAGCAGTGGACAGGGGGGGAACACTGAAGCTTTCTTT
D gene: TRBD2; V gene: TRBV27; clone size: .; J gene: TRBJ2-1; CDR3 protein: CASSSSGGAMDEQFF; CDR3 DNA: TGTGCCAGCAGTTCTAGCGGGGGGGCCATGGATGAGCAGTTCTTC
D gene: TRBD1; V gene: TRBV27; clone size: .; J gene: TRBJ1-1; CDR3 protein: CASSLLGTGVNTEAFF; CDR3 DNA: TGTGCCAGCAGTTTATTGGGGACAGGAGTGAACACTGAAGCTTTCTTT
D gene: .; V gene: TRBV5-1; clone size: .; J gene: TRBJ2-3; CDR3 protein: CASSGLDRLTDTQYF; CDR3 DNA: TGCGCCAGCAGCGGACTGGACAGACTCACAGATACGCAGTATTTT
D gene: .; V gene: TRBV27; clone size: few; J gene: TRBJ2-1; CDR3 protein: CASSIARGSYNEQFF; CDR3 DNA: TGTGCCAGCAGTATTGCCCGAGGGTCCTACAATGAGCAGTTCTTC
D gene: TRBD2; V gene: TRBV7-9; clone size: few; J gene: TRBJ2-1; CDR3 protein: CASSSGLAGSYNEQFF; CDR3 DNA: TGTGCCAGCAGCTCCGGACTAGCGGGGAGTTACAATGAGCAGTTCTTC
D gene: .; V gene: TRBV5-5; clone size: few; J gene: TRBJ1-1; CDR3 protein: CASSPEVAGYGNTEAFF; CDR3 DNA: TGTGCCAGCAGCCCGGAGGTCGCAGGGTACGGGAACACTGAAGCTTTCTTT
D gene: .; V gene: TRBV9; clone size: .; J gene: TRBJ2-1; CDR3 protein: CASSQEIPGRFYNEQFF; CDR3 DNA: TGTGCCAGCAGCCAAGAGATACCGGGTCGCTTTTACAATGAGCAGTTCTTC
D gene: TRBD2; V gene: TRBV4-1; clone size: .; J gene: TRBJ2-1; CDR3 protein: CASSQDPRTSGNNEQFF; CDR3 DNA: TGCGCCAGCAGCCAAGACCCGCGAACTAGCGGAAACAATGAGCAGTTCTTC
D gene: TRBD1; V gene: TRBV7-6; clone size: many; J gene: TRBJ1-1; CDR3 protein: CASSSGQGPSEAFF; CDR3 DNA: TGTGCCAGCAGCTCTGGACAGGGGCCGAGTGAAGCTTTCTTT
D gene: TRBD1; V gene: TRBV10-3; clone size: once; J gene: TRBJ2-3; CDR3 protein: CATFATGGENTDTQYF; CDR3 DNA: TGTGCCACCTTTGCAACAGGGGGCGAGAACACAGATACGCAGTATTTT
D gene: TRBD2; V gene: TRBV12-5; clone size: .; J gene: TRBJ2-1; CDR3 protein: CASGHQTSGGASEQFF; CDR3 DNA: TGTGCTAGTGGTCACCAGACTAGCGGGGGGGCGAGTGAGCAGTTCTTC
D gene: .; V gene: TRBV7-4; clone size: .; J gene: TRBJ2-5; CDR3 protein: CASSLVGEEEKETQYF; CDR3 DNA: TGTGCCAGCAGCTTAGTAGGAGAGGAGGAAAAAGAGACCCAGTACTTC
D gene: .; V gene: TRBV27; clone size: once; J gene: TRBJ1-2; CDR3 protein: CASSPGGQIFNGYTF; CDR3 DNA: TGTGCCAGCAGCCCAGGAGGACAGATCTTTAATGGCTACACCTTC
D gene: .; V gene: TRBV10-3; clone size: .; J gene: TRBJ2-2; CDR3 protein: CAIVEGGELFF; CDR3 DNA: TGTGCCATCGTGGAGGGCGGGGAGCTGTTTTTT
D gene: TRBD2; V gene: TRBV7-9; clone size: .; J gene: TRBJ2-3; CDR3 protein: CASSARLAGVEGQYF; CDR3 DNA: TGTGCCAGCAGCGCCAGACTAGCGGGGGTGGAGGGGCAGTATTTT
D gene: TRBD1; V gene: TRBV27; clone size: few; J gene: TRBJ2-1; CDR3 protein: CASSLSGRGTYNEQFF; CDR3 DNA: TGTGCCAGCAGTTTATCTGGCAGGGGGACCTACAATGAGCAGTTCTTC
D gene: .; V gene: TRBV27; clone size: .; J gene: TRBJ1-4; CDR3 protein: CASSAHGASNEKLFF; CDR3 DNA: TGTGCCAGCAGCGCCCACGGGGCCTCTAATGAAAAACTGTTTTTT
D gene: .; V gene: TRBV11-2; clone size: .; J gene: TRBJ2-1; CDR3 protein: CASRQVLYNEQFF; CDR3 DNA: TGTGCCAGCAGACAGGTTCTTTACAATGAGCAGTTCTTC
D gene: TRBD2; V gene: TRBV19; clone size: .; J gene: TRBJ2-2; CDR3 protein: CASSHPRGSGGAVSGELFF; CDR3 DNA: TGTGCCAGTAGTCACCCCAGAGGGAGCGGGGGGGCGGTGTCCGGGGAGCTGTTTTTT
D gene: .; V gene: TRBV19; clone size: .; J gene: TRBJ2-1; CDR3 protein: CASSMLGGRYNEQFF; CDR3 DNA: TGTGCCAGTAGTATGCTCGGTGGAAGATACAATGAGCAGTTCTTC